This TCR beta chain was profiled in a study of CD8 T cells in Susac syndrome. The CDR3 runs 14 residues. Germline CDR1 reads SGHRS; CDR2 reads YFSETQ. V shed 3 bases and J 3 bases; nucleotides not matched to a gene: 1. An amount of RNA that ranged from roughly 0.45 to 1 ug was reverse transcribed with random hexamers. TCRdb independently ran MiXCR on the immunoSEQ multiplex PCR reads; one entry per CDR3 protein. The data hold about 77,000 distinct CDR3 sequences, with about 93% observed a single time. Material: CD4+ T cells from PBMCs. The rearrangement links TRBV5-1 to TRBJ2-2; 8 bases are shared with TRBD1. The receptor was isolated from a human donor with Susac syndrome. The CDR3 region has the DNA TGCGCCAGCAGCTCGACAGGGGACACCGGGGAGCTGTTTTTT. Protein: CASSSTGDTGELFF.